This TCR beta chain was observed in a study of T-cell memory formation after mild COVID-19. In the study overall: TCR clusters were mostly donor specific.

This CDR3 is 15 amino acids long. V gave up 6 bases and J gave up 8 bases; unmatched junction bases: 14. Germline V gene sequence: CDR1 MNHEY, CDR2 SVGAGI. TCRdb reprocessed the 5' RACE reads via MiXCR and lists one record per CDR3 protein. The table records some 270,000 distinct CDR3 sequences, about 16% of them present only once. Study findings and constraints: Some SARS-CoV-2-responding clones were already detected in memory before infection.

For this clonotype: Its antigen remains unknown.

The TCR sequence derives from an adult woman who had mild COVID-19 (a few samples of this study predate the infection). Cell type and time point are not known. Sequenced input: PBMCs or a T cell subset sorted from them (not recorded which). The chain is built from TRBV6-5 and TRBJ1-2; the match to TRBD1 covers 8 bases. Here the CDR3 DNA reads TGTGCCAGCAGACCTGACAGGGGAGGCAATTTGGGCTACACCTTC. It specifies CASRPDRGGNLGYTF.